The 25 T cell receptor beta chains below were found in one sample sequenced in a study of cytomegalovirus exposure and HLA in healthy donors. The study ran its PCR with 60 Vbeta and 13 Jbeta primers. The method was immunoSEQ multiplex PCR; TCRdb's version includes in-frame clones alone and lacks a portion of them. The table includes some 150,000 clones, 79% detected once. Source material: PBMCs. Source of these receptors: a man aged 50-59 years in good health and CMV-seropositive.

V gene TRBV28 combines with J gene TRBJ1-2; 10 bases match TRBD1. The CDR3 has 16 residues. V shed 6 bases and J 4 bases; nucleotides not matched to a gene: 11. CDR1 MDHEN and CDR2 SYDVKM come from the germline V gene. CDR3 in DNA: TGTGCCAGCAGATTACCCGGGACAGGGGTATTCTATGGCTACACCTTC. It specifies CASRLPGTGVFYGYTF.

V and J are TRBV15 and TRBJ1-1; the match to TRBD1 covers 7 bases. The germline CDR1 and CDR2 sequences are LNHNV and YYDKDF (reference sequence). Losses at the gene ends were 1 base for V and 2 bases for J; bases not matched to a gene: 1. The CDR3 is 14 residues long. CDR3 in amino acids: CATSRGDRNTEAFF. The CDR3 coding sequence is TGTGCCACCAGCAGAGGGGACAGAAACACTGAAGCTTTCTTT.

The V gene is TRBV18, the J gene TRBJ1-4; 8 bases align to TRBD1. There are 12 residues in the CDR3. The ends lost 4 bases at V and 12 bases at J; junction bases unmatched: 4. The V gene's germline CDR1 is KGHSH and CDR2 LQKENI. CDR3 protein: CASSRDRGQLFF. As DNA, the CDR3 is TGTGCCAGCTCACGAGACAGGGGACAACTGTTTTTT.

The chain couples TRBV27 to TRBJ2-3; 12 nucleotides match TRBD2. Germline V gene data show CDR1 as MNHEY and CDR2 as SMNVEV (reference sequence). CDR3 length: 20 residues. Trimming took 3 bases from V and 0 from J; bases not matched to a gene: 13. The CDR3 DNA reads TGTGCCAGCAGTTTCATCCCTCCGGGACTAGCGGGTTCTAGCACAGATACGCAGTATTTT. Translation gives CASSFIPPGLAGSSTDTQYF.

This clone appeared a few times. The chain recombines TRBV5-1 with TRBJ2-1; 14 positions match TRBD2. The germline CDR1 and CDR2 sequences are SGHRS and YFSETQ. Trimming cost V 0 bases and J 8 bases; bases outside gene matches: 4. The CDR3 length is 16 residues. CDR3 protein: CASSLGGTSGSDEQFF. In DNA form, the CDR3 reads TGCGCCAGCAGCTTGGGCGGGACTAGCGGGAGCGATGAGCAGTTCTTC.

Only one count was recorded for this clone. The rearrangement uses TRBV4-1 and TRBJ1-5; D not certain. The CDR3 has 20 amino acids. V gave up 8 bases and J gave up 0 bases, with 29 bases separating them. Germline CDR1 reads MGHRA; CDR2 reads YSYEKL. The CDR3 sequence is CASQKFHHMDTAYSNQPQHF. The DNA of the CDR3 is TGCGCCAGCCAAAAATTTCACCACATGGATACAGCTTATAGCAATCAGCCCCAGCATTTT.

The chain has TRBV10-1 and TRBJ2-1; 14 bases are a match to TRBD2. Germline V gene sequence: CDR1 WNHNN, CDR2 SYGVQD (reference sequence). V dropped 8 bases and J dropped 8; count of bases not matched to a gene: 8. The length of the CDR3 is 15 residues. This CDR3 reads CASRPGLAGVDEQFF. CDR3 nucleotide sequence: TGCGCCAGCCGACCGGGACTAGCGGGAGTGGATGAGCAGTTCTTC.

This clone turned up a few times. V usage is TRBV10-1 and J usage is TRBJ2-3; 9 nucleotides line up with TRBD2. The CDR3 consists of 14 residues. From germline, CDR1 is WNHNN and CDR2 SYGVQD (reference sequence). The ends lost 8 bases at V and 3 bases at J; junction bases unmatched: 6. In DNA, the CDR3 is TGCGCCAGCCCTAGCGGGATTGCGACAGATACGCAGTATTTT. This encodes CASPSGIATDTQYF.

The gene calls are TRBV6-1 and TRBJ2-1; tentative D call: TRBD1 (5 bases). CDR1 is MNHNS, CDR2 SASEGT, per germline. Trimming removed 6 bases from V and 4 bases from J, with 10 bases in between. The CDR3 extends over 13 amino acids. This CDR3 reads CASRVTVYNEQFF. The DNA of the CDR3 is TGTGCCAGCAGAGTGACAGTTTACAATGAGCAGTTCTTC.

This clone has just one count. An end of the junction does not agree with germline; a read error may underlie this. This chain uses TRBV7-9 with TRBJ2-4; 10 bases are a match to TRBD1. CDR3 length: 15 amino acids. Germline assignment: CDR1 SEHNR and CDR2 FQNEAQ (reference sequence). Written as DNA, the CDR3 is TGTTCCAGCAGCAGAGACAGGGGGCCTGTAGACATTCAGTACTTC. Translated, it gives CSSSRDRGPVDIQYF.

The CDR3 coding sequence is TGCGCCAGCAGCTTGGGCGGAGCTGACCCCTACGAGCAGTACTTC. It codes for CASSLGGADPYEQYF. The chain employs TRBV5-1 and TRBJ2-7; D gene uncertain. The germline V and J ends were trimmed by 0 bases and 2 bases, with 12 bases remaining between them. The CDR3 sequence is 15 residues long. Germline CDR1 is SGHRS and CDR2 is YFSETQ.

The J gene is TRBJ2-1, the V gene TRBV19; D may be TRBD1 (6 bases). Germline CDR1 is LNHDA and CDR2 is SQIVND (reference sequence). V lost 4 bases, J lost 4 bases, and 11 bases lay in between. CDR3 length equals 14 residues. CDR3 loop: CASSSRDKYNEQFF. The CDR3 DNA is TGTGCCAGTAGTAGCCGGGACAAATACAATGAGCAGTTCTTC.

This chain joins TRBV4-1 and TRBJ1-3, with 8 bases fitting TRBD1. Unmatched junction bases numbered 11, after V lost 4 bases and J lost 6 bases. The germline V gene has CDR1 MGHRA and CDR2 YSYEKL. The CDR3 has 16 residues. CDR3 DNA: TGCGCCAGCAGCCGGACCTTCCAGGGGGCAGAAAACACCATATATTTT. Translation: CASSRTFQGAENTIYF.

V usage is TRBV15 and J usage is TRBJ1-1, with 10 bases aligning to TRBD1. CDR1 is LNHNV, CDR2 YYDKDF, per germline (reference sequence). V dropped 2 bases and J dropped 0; count of bases not matched to a gene: 9. CDR3 length: 18 amino acids. The CDR3 loop reads CATSRPRDRGRLNTEAFF. In DNA, the CDR3 is TGTGCCACCAGCAGACCCCGCGACAGGGGGCGATTGAACACTGAAGCTTTCTTT.

The chain recombines TRBV7-9 with TRBJ2-3, with 10 bases that match TRBD2. Trimming cost V 5 bases and J 2 bases; bases outside gene matches: 4. This CDR3 comprises 15 residues. Germline CDR1 SEHNR, CDR2 FQNEAQ (reference sequence). The DNA of the CDR3 is TGTGCCAGCAGCAATCTAGCGGGAGACACAGATACGCAGTATTTT. Its protein is CASSNLAGDTDTQYF.

This rearrangement joins TRBV19 to TRBJ1-1; D is undetermined. V lost 3 bases and J 9 bases, leaving 20 bases between the germline ends. The CDR3 is 15 residues long. Germline V CDR1 and CDR2: LNHDA, SQIVND (reference sequence). The CDR3 loop is CASSMYREGRVQAFF. The CDR3 DNA reads TGTGCCAGTAGTATGTATCGGGAGGGAAGGGTCCAAGCTTTCTTT.

This clone turned up a few times. The chain employs TRBV18 and TRBJ2-5; 9 positions agree with TRBD2. This CDR3 contains 15 residues. V shed 6 bases and J 5 bases; nucleotides not matched to a gene: 10. From germline, CDR1 is KGHSH and CDR2 LQKENI. The CDR3 spells CASSRLAGVYETQYF. The CDR3 DNA reads TGTGCCAGCTCGAGGTTAGCGGGAGTTTATGAGACCCAGTACTTC. The variable domain in full, completed from reference TRBV18 and TRBJ2-5, reads NAGVMQNPRHLVRRRGQEARLRCSPMKGHSHVYWYRQLPEEGLKFMVYLQKENIIDESGMPKERFSAEFPKEGPSILRIQQVVRGDSAAYFCASSRLAGVYETQYFGPGTRLLVL.

This clone showed up just a few times. The CDR3 coding sequence is TGTGCCAGCAGCTTGCTGGCCCGCGCAGGGGTAGCGGGCTACGAGCAGTACTTC. It specifies CASSLLARAGVAGYEQYF. This sequence joins TRBV5-6 and TRBJ2-7, with D possibly being TRBD2 (7 bases). This CDR3 contains 18 residues. Trimming pared 1 base from V and 3 bases from J, leaving 23 bases between. Germline loops: CDR1 SGHDT, CDR2 YYEEEE.

V and J are TRBV5-4 and TRBJ2-7; 11 nucleotides agree with TRBD2. CDR1 is SGHNT and CDR2 is YYREEE in the germline V gene (reference sequence). CDR3 length equals 16 residues. V shed 4 bases, J shed 1 base, and the junction held 7 bases outside the gene matches. The chain's CDR3 is CASSQGTSGVSYEQYF. As DNA, the CDR3 is TGTGCCAGCAGCCAAGGGACTAGCGGAGTATCCTACGAGCAGTACTTC.

The chain combines TRBV5-4 with TRBJ1-2; tentative D call: TRBD1 (5 bases). Germline CDR1 is SGHNT and CDR2 is YYREEE (reference sequence). The CDR3 has 15 residues. Trimming removed 2 bases at V and 3 bases at J, with 14 bases between. Here the CDR3 reads CASSFAQGWDYGYTF. DNA of the CDR3: TGTGCCAGCAGCTTCGCTCAGGGCTGGGACTATGGCTACACCTTC.

This rearrangement joins TRBV5-1 to TRBJ2-5; maybe TRBD1 (6 bases). The CDR3 sequence is 15 residues long. V lost 4 bases, J lost 3 bases, and 16 bases lay in between. Germline V gene data show CDR1 as SGHRS and CDR2 as YFSETQ. The CDR3: CASSKTGTNKETQYF. The CDR3 DNA follows: TGCGCCAGCAGCAAAACCGGGACAAACAAAGAGACCCAGTACTTC.

V and J are TRBV10-2 and TRBJ2-2; D not resolved. Trimming cost V 1 base and J 5 bases, with 14 bases left between them. Germline CDR1 is WSHSY and CDR2 is SAAADI. This CDR3 is built from 16 residues. In DNA, the CDR3 is TGCGCCAGCAGTGAGTGGTACAGTGATCTTACCGGGGAGCTGTTTTTT. Translation: CASSEWYSDLTGELFF.

The chain combines TRBV5-4 with TRBJ2-1; 10 bases fit TRBD2. The V gene's germline CDR1 is SGHNT and CDR2 YYREEE (reference sequence). This CDR3 contains 15 residues. The ends lost 1 base at V and 5 bases at J; junction bases unmatched: 3. The CDR3 DNA reads as TGTGCCAGCAGCTTGCAGCTAGCGGGGGACAATGAGCAGTTCTTC. Translation gives CASSLQLAGDNEQFF. The full variable domain, completed using reference TRBV5-4 and TRBJ2-1, is ETGVTQSPTHLIKTRGQQVTLRCSSQSGHNTVSWYQQALGQGPQFIFQYYREEENGRGNFPPRFSGLQFPNYSSELNVNALELDDSALYLCASSLQLAGDNEQFFGPGTRLTVL.

This CDR3 reads CASSRDRGSTGNTIYF. DNA for the CDR3: TGTGCCAGCAGTCGGGACAGGGGCTCTACTGGAAACACCATATATTTT. The chain recombines TRBV7-9 with TRBJ1-3, with TRBD1 matching over 10 bases. The ends lost 6 bases at V and 2 bases at J; junction bases unmatched: 7. CDR1 SEHNR and CDR2 FQNEAQ come from the germline V gene (reference sequence). This CDR3 has 16 residues.

The chain has TRBV19 and TRBJ1-5, with TRBD1 as a possible D gene (6 bases). The ends were cut back, 5 bases at V and 0 bases at J, with 14 bases in the middle. The CDR3 is 16 residues long. Germline lookup yields CDR1 LNHDA and CDR2 SQIVND (reference sequence). The CDR3 bases are TGTGCCAGTAGTGGCCGGGACACCTATAGCAATCAGCCCCAGCATTTT. Residues: CASSGRDTYSNQPQHF.